This TCR beta chain was observed in a study of blood T cell repertoires in COVID-19. Background on the study: Specimens from acute and convalescent COVID-19 originated in the United States, Italy and Spain. In each case, the material was cDNA or gDNA derived from T cells, B-cell-depleted T cells, or PBMCs.

As originally analysed: How many nucleated cells were present was estimated from reference gene primer amplification. Sequencing was performed with immunoSEQ multiplex PCR; in TCRdb, only in-frame clones are kept and a portion is missing. From that table come the V and J calls and clone size; the DNA was used to work out D and trimming. The repertoire holds about 24,000 clones, with around 90% as singletons. Trimming at V came to 3 bases and at J to 6 bases, leaving 3 bases not matched to a gene. The germline gives CDR1 LNHDA, CDR2 SQIVND (reference sequence). The CDR3 has 15 residues. This clone was seen a few times.

V usage is TRBV19 and J usage is TRBJ2-3, with TRBD2 matching 13 bases. The sample taken for sequencing was peripheral blood. The source is a woman aged 70-85 years with active COVID-19. The DNA of the CDR3 is TGTGCCAGTAGTATTGGGGGACTAGCGGGGGATACGCAGTATTTT. It specifies CASSIGGLAGDTQYF.